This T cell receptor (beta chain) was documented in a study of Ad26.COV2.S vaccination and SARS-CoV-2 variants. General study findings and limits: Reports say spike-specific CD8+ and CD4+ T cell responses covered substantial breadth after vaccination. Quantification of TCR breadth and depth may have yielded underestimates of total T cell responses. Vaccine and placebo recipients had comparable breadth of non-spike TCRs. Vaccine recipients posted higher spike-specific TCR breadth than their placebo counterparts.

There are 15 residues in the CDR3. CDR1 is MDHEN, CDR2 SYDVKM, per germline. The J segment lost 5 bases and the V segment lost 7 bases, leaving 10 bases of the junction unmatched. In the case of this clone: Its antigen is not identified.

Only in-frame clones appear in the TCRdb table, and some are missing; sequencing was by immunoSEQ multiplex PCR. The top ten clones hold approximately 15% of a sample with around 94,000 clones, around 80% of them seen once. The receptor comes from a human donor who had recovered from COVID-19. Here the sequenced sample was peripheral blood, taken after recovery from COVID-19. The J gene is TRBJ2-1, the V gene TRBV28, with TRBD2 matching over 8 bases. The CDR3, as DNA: TGTGCCAGCAATCCGGGGGGGCCGCCAGACAATGAGCAGTTCTTC. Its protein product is CASNPGGPPDNEQFF.